The rows below give T cell receptor beta chains drawn from one sample of a study of blood T cells in healthy people across ages. TCRdb analysed the 5' RACE reads with MiXCR anew, one entry per CDR3 protein. The sample lists about 1.5 million distinct CDR3 sequences; under 55% were seen once. The specimen was blood. The origin of the receptors is a woman aged 18 to 35 in good health. The CDR3 runs from the conserved cysteine through the conserved F or W. D genes are given only for firm matches. Expanded clones are given a class, and other clones once, few, many or no size at all.

TRBJ2-7	NA	TRBV7-2	NA	CASSFSTSSNEQYF	TGTGCCAGCAGCTTCTCGACATCCTCCAACGAGCAGTACTTC
TRBJ2-1	few	TRBV20-1	NA	CSASRLAEQFF	TGCAGTGCTTCGCGCCTAGCGGAGCAGTTCTTC
TRBJ1-4	few	TRBV3-1	NA	CASSQLRATNEKLFF	TGTGCCAGCAGCCAGTTGCGGGCAACTAATGAAAAACTGTTTTTT
TRBJ2-3	NA	TRBV4-2	TRBD2	CASSQDGTSGDVDTQYF	TGTGCCAGCAGCCAAGATGGAACTAGCGGGGATGTGGATACGCAGTATTTT
TRBJ2-7	few	TRBV29-1	NA	CSVEGRTYEQYF	TGCAGCGTTGAGGGCAGAACCTACGAGCAGTACTTC
TRBJ1-6	NA	TRBV4-1	NA	CASSPPDSVGSPLHF	TGCGCCAGCAGCCCCCCGGACAGCGTTGGATCACCCCTCCACTTT
TRBJ2-2	NA	TRBV5-1	NA	CASSLGGANTGELFF	TGCGCCAGCAGCTTGGGCGGCGCGAACACCGGGGAGCTGTTTTTT
TRBJ2-3	NA	TRBV7-3	TRBD2	CASSALTSGRANTQYF	TGTGCCAGCAGCGCCTTAACTAGCGGGAGGGCAAATACGCAGTATTTT
TRBJ2-7	many	TRBV29-1	NA	CSVEDGEQYF	TGCAGCGTTGAAGACGGCGAGCAGTACTTC
TRBJ2-1	many	TRBV4-2	NA	CASSQGPTSGSSYNEQFF	TGTGCCAGCAGCCAAGGCCCCACGTCCGGAAGCTCCTACAATGAGCAGTTCTTC
TRBJ2-1	few	TRBV20-1	NA	CSAPGTYSYNEQFF	TGCAGTGCGCCCGGGACGTATTCCTACAATGAGCAGTTCTTC
TRBJ2-2	once	TRBV7-9	NA	CASSQGRRELFF	TGTGCCAGCAGCCAGGGGCGGCGGGAGCTGTTTTTT
TRBJ2-5	few	TRBV2	TRBD2	CASSEALAGDGTQYF	TGTGCCAGCAGTGAAGCATTAGCGGGAGATGGGACCCAGTACTTC
TRBJ2-1	NA	TRBV4-3	NA	CASSQDPSASSYNEQFF	TGCGCCAGCAGCCAAGATCCCTCCGCGAGCTCCTACAATGAGCAGTTCTTC
TRBJ2-5	NA	TRBV6-1	TRBD1	CASKVPGQGTYNEQYF	TGTGCCAGCAAAGTACCGGGACAGGGTACCTACAATGAGCAGTACTTC
TRBJ2-1	NA	TRBV24-1	TRBD2	CATSDPTGTRVREQFF	TGTGCCACCAGTGATCCTACCGGGACTAGAGTGAGGGAGCAGTTCTTC
TRBJ1-1	NA	TRBV7-9	NA	CASSLDFGEAFF	TGTGCCAGCAGCTTAGATTTCGGGGAAGCTTTCTTT
TRBJ2-1	few	TRBV10-3	NA	CAISESQETNEQFF	TGTGCCATCAGTGAGTCCCAGGAGACGAATGAGCAGTTCTTC
TRBJ2-7	few	TRBV4-3	TRBD2	CASSQEGSRTSSYEQYF	TGCGCCAGCAGCCAAGAAGGAAGCAGGACTAGCTCCTATGAGCAGTACTTC
TRBJ2-1	once	TRBV28	NA	CASDGADSYNEQFF	TGTGCCAGCGACGGGGCTGACTCCTACAATGAGCAGTTCTTC
TRBJ1-2	NA	TRBV23-1	TRBD1	CASRPRGQSYGYTF	TGCGCCAGCAGACCGAGGGGGCAAAGCTATGGCTACACCTTC
TRBJ1-6	NA	TRBV27	NA	CASSFGAGRRSLHF	TGTGCCAGCAGTTTCGGGGCAGGGCGTCGATCCCTCCACTTT
TRBJ2-7	few	TRBV3-1	NA	CASSQVITGPYEQYF	TGTGCCAGCAGCCAAGTTATCACAGGGCCCTACGAGCAGTACTTC
TRBJ1-5	NA	TRBV24-1	NA	CATNASSNQPQHF	TGTGCCACCAATGCCAGTAGCAATCAGCCCCAGCATTTT
TRBJ1-3	NA	TRBV12-3/TRBV12-4	NA	CASSFPRRAGNTIYF	TGTGCCAGCTCCTTTCCACGCAGGGCTGGAAACACCATATATTTT
TRBJ2-6	many	TRBV6-2/TRBV6-3	TRBD1	CASGKTGGAGANVLTF	TGTGCCAGCGGGAAGACAGGGGGCGCTGGGGCCAACGTCCTGACTTTC
TRBJ2-1	NA	TRBV12-3/TRBV12-4	TRBD2	CASSNGLAGGINNEQFF	TGTGCCAGCAGTAATGGACTAGCGGGAGGTATCAACAATGAGCAGTTCTTC
TRBJ2-3	few	TRBV20-1	TRBD2	CSASSGRAPDTQYF	TGCAGTGCTTCAAGCGGGAGGGCCCCAGATACGCAGTATTTT